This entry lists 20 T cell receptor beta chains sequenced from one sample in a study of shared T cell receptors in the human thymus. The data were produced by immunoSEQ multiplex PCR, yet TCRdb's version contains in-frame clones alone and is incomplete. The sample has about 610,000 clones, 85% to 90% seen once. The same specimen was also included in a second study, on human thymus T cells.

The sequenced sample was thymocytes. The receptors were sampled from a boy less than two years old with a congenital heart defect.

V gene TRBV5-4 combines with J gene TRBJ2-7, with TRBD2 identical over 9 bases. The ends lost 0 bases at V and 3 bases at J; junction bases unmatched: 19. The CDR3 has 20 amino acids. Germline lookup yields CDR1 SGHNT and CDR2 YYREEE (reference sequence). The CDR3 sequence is CASSLVPSGMTLFEDYEQYF. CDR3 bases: TGTGCCAGCAGCTTGGTACCTAGCGGGATGACCCTCTTTGAGGACTACGAGCAGTACTTC.

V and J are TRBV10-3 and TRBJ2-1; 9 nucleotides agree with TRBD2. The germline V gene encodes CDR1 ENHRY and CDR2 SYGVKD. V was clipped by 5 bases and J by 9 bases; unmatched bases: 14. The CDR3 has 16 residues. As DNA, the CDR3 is TGTGCCATCAGTCCGGTTATGGTTAGCGGGAGTGGTGAGCAGTTCTTC. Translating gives CAISPVMVSGSGEQFF.

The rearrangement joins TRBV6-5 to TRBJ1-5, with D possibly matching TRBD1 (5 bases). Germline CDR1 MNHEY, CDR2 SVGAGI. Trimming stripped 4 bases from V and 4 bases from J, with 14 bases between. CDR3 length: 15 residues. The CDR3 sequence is CASSSPGHKNQPQHF. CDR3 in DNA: TGTGCCAGCAGTTCCCCCGGACACAAAAATCAGCCCCAGCATTTT.

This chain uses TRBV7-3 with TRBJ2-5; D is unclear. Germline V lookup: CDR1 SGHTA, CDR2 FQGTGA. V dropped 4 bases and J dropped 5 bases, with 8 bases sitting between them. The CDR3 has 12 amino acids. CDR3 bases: TGTGCCAGCAGCTACCCCGGGGAGACCCAGTACTTC. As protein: CASSYPGETQYF.

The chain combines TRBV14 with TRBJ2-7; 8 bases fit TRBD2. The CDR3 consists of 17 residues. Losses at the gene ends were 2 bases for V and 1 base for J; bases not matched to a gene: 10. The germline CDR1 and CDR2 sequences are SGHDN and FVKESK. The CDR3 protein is CASSQPRAGVASYEQYF. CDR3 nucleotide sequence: TGTGCCAGCAGCCAACCCCGAGCGGGAGTTGCGTCCTACGAGCAGTACTTC.

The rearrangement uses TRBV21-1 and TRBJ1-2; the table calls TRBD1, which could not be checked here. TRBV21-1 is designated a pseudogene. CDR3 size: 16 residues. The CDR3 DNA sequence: TGTGCCAGCAGCAAAGTTTCAGGCCGCTCTAACTATGGCTACACCTTC. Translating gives CASSKVSGRSNYGYTF.

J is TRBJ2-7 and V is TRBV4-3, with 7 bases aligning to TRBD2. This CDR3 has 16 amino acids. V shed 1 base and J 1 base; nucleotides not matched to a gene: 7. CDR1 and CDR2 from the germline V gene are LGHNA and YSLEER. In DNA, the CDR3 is TGCGCCAGCAGCCAAGCAAAGCTAGCGGCGTCCTACGAGCAGTACTTC. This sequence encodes CASSQAKLAASYEQYF.

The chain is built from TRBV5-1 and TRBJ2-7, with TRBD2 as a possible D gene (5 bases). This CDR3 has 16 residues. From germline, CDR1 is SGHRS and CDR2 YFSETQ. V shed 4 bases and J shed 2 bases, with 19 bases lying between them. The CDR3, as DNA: TGCGCCAGCAGCGGACGGACTCGAGTGGGCACCTACGAGCAGTACTTC. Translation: CASSGRTRVGTYEQYF.

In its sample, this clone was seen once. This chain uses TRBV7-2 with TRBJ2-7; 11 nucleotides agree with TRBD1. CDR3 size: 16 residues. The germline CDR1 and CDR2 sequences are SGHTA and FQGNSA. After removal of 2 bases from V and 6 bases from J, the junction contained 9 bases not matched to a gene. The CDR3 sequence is CASSLRPGQGGFEQYF. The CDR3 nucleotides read TGTGCCAGCAGCTTAAGGCCGGGACAGGGGGGGTTCGAGCAGTACTTC.

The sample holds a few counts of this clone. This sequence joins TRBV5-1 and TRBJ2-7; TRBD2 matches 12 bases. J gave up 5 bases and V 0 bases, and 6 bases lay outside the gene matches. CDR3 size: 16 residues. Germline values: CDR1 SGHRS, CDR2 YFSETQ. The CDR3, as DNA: TGCGCCAGCAGCTTGGCACTAGCGGGAGGTATCAACGAGCAGTACTTC. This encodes CASSLALAGGINEQYF.

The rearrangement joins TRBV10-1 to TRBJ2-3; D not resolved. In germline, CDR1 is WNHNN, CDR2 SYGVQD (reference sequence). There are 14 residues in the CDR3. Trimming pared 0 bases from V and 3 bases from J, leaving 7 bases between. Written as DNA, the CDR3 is TGCGCCAGCAGTGAGTCCATCGGGACAGATACGCAGTATTTT. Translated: CASSESIGTDTQYF.

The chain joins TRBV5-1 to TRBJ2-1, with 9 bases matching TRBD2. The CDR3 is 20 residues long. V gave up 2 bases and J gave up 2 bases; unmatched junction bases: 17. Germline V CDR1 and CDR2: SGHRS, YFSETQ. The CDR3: CASSFTPLETSGLTYNEQFF. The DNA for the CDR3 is TGCGCCAGCAGCTTCACGCCCCTGGAAACTAGCGGGCTTACCTACAATGAGCAGTTCTTC. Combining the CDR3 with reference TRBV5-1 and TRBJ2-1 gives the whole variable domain KAGVTQTPRYLIKTRGQQVTLSCSPISGHRSVSWYQQTPGQGLQFLFEYFSETQRNKGNFPGRFSGRQFSNSRSEMNVSTLELGDSALYLCASSFTPLETSGLTYNEQFFGPGTRLTVL.

CDR3 amino acids: CASSLTGLAGGITGELFF. CDR3 DNA sequence: TGTGCCAGCAGCTTAACGGGGTTAGCGGGAGGGATCACCGGGGAGCTGTTTTTT. V gene TRBV7-3 combines with J gene TRBJ2-2, with 11 bases that match TRBD2. This CDR3 contains 18 residues. The V segment lost 0 bases and the J segment 4 bases; nucleotides outside the gene matches: 7. CDR1 and CDR2 (germline): SGHTA, FQGTGA.

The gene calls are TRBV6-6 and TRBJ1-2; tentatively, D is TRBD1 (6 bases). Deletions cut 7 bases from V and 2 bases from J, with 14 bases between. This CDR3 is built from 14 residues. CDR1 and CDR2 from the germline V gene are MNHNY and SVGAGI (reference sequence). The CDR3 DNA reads TGTGCCAGCAAGTGGCAGGGGAAGAACTATGGCTACACCTTC. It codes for CASKWQGKNYGYTF.

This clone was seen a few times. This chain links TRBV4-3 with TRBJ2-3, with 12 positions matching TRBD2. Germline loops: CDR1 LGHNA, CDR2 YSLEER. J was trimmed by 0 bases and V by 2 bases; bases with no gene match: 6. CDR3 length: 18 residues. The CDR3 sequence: CASSQTNGTSGSTDTQYF. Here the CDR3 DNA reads TGCGCCAGCAGCCAAACGAACGGGACTAGCGGGAGCACAGATACGCAGTATTTT.

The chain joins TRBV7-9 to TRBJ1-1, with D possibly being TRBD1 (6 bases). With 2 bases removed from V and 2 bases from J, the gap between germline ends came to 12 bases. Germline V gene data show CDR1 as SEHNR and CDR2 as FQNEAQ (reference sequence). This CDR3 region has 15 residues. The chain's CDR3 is CASSLRGGGNTEAFF. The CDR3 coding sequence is TGTGCCAGCAGCTTAAGAGGGGGGGGCAACACTGAAGCTTTCTTT.

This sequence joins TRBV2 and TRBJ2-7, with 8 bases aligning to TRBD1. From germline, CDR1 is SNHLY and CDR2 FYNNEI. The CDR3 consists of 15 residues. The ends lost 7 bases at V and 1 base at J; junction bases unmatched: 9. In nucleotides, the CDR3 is TGTGCCAGCACAAGAACGGGACAGGTGTCCTACGAGCAGTACTTC. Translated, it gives CASTRTGQVSYEQYF.

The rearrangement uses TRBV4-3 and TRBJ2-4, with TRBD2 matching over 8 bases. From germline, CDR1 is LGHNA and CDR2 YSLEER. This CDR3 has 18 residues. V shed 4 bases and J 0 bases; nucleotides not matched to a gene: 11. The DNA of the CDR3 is TGCGCCAGCAGCCCGGGGACGGAACGGGAGGGAGCCAAAAACATTCAGTACTTC. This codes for CASSPGTEREGAKNIQYF.

The DNA for the CDR3 is TGCAGCGTGACGGGATACCAAGAGACCCAGTACTTC. It is translated as CSVTGYQETQYF. The rearrangement uses TRBV29-1 and TRBJ2-5; a weak D match, TRBD2 (5 bases). Deletions cut 6 bases from V and 0 bases from J, with 8 bases between. The CDR3 runs 12 residues. The germline CDR1 and CDR2 sequences are SQVTM and ANQGSEA. The full variable domain, completed using reference TRBV29-1 and TRBJ2-5, is SAVISQKPSRDICQRGTSLTIQCQVDSQVTMMFWYRQQPGQSLTLIATANQGSEATYESGFVIDKFPISRPNLTFSTLTVSNMSPEDSSIYLCSVTGYQETQYFGPGTRLLVL.

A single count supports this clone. This CDR3 reads CASSAGLADHDNEQFF. Here the CDR3 DNA reads TGTGCCAGCAGCGCGGGACTAGCGGACCACGACAATGAGCAGTTCTTC. V and J are TRBV2 and TRBJ2-1, with 11 bases fitting TRBD2. The J segment lost 5 bases and the V segment lost 6 bases, leaving 9 bases of the junction unmatched. CDR1 SNHLY and CDR2 FYNNEI come from the germline V gene. The CDR3 extends over 16 amino acids.